A single sample is the source of the 32 T cell receptor beta chains below, sequenced in a study of T cell responses to AZD1222 COVID-19 vaccine. Here immunoSEQ multiplex PCR was the method, and the copy in TCRdb shows in-frame clones only, minus some. The table has about 120,000 clones, roughly 90% seen once. The source was peripheral blood, collected on day 0 of AZD1222 vaccination. These TCRs come from an adult in good health.

The gene calls are TRBV5-4 and TRBJ1-4, with 8 nucleotides matching TRBD1. Unmatched junction bases numbered 8, after V lost 4 bases and J lost 3 bases. Germline V gene sequence: CDR1 SGHNT, CDR2 YYREEE (reference sequence). The CDR3 length is 16 residues. In DNA form, the CDR3 reads TGTGCCAGCAGCCCGTTTGACAGGGGACCTAATGAAAAACTGTTTTTT. Translating it yields CASSPFDRGPNEKLFF.

The genes are TRBV6-5 and TRBJ2-2, with no clear D. The CDR3 consists of 13 residues. Germline V gene sequence: CDR1 MNHEY, CDR2 SVGAGI. The V end was cut by 2 bases, the J end by 0 bases, with 1 base between. The CDR3 sequence is CASSYPNTGELFF. CDR3 nucleotide sequence: TGTGCCAGCAGTTACCCGAACACCGGGGAGCTGTTTTTT.

A single count supports this clone. The chain uses TRBV23-1 and TRBJ2-5; D may correspond to TRBD1 or TRBD2 (5 bases each). TRBV23-1 is an ORF, with its function uncertain. The CDR3 is 15 amino acids. Deletions cut 2 bases from V and 6 bases from J, with 16 bases between. CDR3 residues: CASSQAHRSGKTQYF. In DNA form, the CDR3 reads TGCGCCAGCAGTCAAGCCCACAGGTCCGGGAAGACCCAGTACTTC.

This chain connects TRBV6-2 or TRBV6-3 to TRBJ2-7; D uncertain. CDR3 size: 12 residues. With 5 bases removed from V and 4 bases from J, the gap between germline ends came to 9 bases. CDR1 MNHEY and CDR2 SVGEGT come from the germline V gene. The CDR3 sequence: CASSMSSYEQYF. CDR3 in DNA: TGTGCCAGCAGTATGTCCTCTTACGAGCAGTACTTC.

V is TRBV28 and J is TRBJ2-7; the D gene is possibly TRBD2 (6 bases). The CDR3 contains 14 residues. CDR1 MDHEN and CDR2 SYDVKM come from the germline V gene. The germline V and J ends were trimmed by 6 bases and 3 bases, with 15 bases remaining between them. CDR3 amino acids: CASRGGTDLYEQYF. CDR3 in DNA: TGTGCCAGCAGGGGCGGGACTGATCTCTACGAGCAGTACTTC. The entire variable domain, with the rest obtained from reference TRBV28 and TRBJ2-7, is as follows: DVKVTQSSRYLVKRTGEKVFLECVQDMDHENMFWYRQDPGLGLRLIYFSYDVKMKEKGDIPEGYSVSREKKERFSLILESASTNQTSMYLCASRGGTDLYEQYFGPGTRLTVT.

The CDR3 reads CASSLSTGGGTDTQYF. CDR3 in DNA: TGTGCCAGCAGTTTATCGACAGGGGGTGGTACAGATACGCAGTATTTT. This chain links TRBV28 with TRBJ2-3; 9 nucleotides match TRBD1. With 1 base clipped from V and 3 bases from J, the junction kept 5 bases outside the gene matches. Germline V gene data show CDR1 as MDHEN and CDR2 as SYDVKM. The CDR3 is 16 residues long.

The genes are TRBV19 and TRBJ1-3, with 10 bases identical to TRBD1. CDR1 LNHDA and CDR2 SQIVND come from the germline V gene (reference sequence). Trimming cost V 4 bases and J 2 bases; bases outside gene matches: 5. This CDR3 is built from 16 residues. CDR3 loop: CASSTTGTGAGNTIYF. The CDR3 DNA sequence: TGTGCCAGTAGTACTACCGGGACAGGGGCTGGAAACACCATATATTTT.

This chain joins TRBV30 and TRBJ2-7; D not resolved. This CDR3 has 14 residues. The V end lost 0 bases, the J end lost 2 bases, and 11 bases lay between the germline ends. Per the germline V gene, CDR1 is GTSNPN and CDR2 is SVGIG (reference sequence). CDR3 in DNA: TGTGCCTGGAGTGTATGGGAAATGACCTACGAGCAGTACTTC. Its protein product is CAWSVWEMTYEQYF. The full variable domain, rest sourced from reference TRBV30 and TRBJ2-7, is SQTIHQWPATLVQPVGSPLSLECTVEGTSNPNLYWYRQAAGRGLQLLFYSVGIGQISSEVPQNLSASRPQDRQFILSSKKLLLSDSGFYLCAWSVWEMTYEQYFGPGTRLTVT.

This sequence joins TRBV19 and TRBJ2-5; D might be TRBD1 (6 bases). The CDR3 has 15 amino acids. The V gene's germline CDR1 is LNHDA and CDR2 SQIVND (reference sequence). The ends were cut back, 6 bases at V and 5 bases at J, with 19 bases in the middle. CDR3 sequence: CASRPSSGARETQYF. The CDR3 DNA is TGTGCCAGTAGACCCAGTTCAGGGGCGCGGGAGACCCAGTACTTC.

The gene calls are TRBV21-1 and TRBJ2-7; the DNA was not used to check the table's D call, TRBD1. TRBV21-1 is marked as a pseudogene. CDR3 size: 14 residues. The CDR3 reads CASSKGTGGYEQYF. The CDR3 DNA sequence: TGTGCCAGCAGCAAGGGGACAGGGGGCTACGAGCAGTACTTC.

The chain has TRBV7-9 and TRBJ1-6, with no clear D. The germline V and J ends were trimmed by 1 base and 9 bases, with 7 bases remaining between them. This CDR3 contains 13 residues. Germline V gene lookup returns CDR1 SEHNR and CDR2 FQNEAQ (reference sequence). CDR3 bases: TGTGCCAGCAGCTTAGGACTGGGTTCACCCCTCCACTTT. Translated: CASSLGLGSPLHF.

This clone is a singleton in its sample. The rearrangement joins TRBV9 to TRBJ1-4, with D tentatively TRBD1 (5 bases). This CDR3 is 14 amino acids long. CDR1 and CDR2 (germline): SGDLS, YYNGEE. The V gene lost 4 bases and the J gene lost 5 bases, with 12 bases spanning the gap. The CDR3 loop reads CASSPPGGNEKLFF. The CDR3 nucleotides read TGTGCCAGCAGCCCTCCCGGGGGGAATGAAAAACTGTTTTTT.

The chain recombines TRBV4-2 with TRBJ2-5; TRBD2 matches 15 bases. This CDR3 comprises 18 residues. Per the germline V gene, CDR1 is LGHNA and CDR2 is YNFKEQ. V was pared by 0 bases and J by 7 bases, with 9 bases of the junction left unmatched. CDR3 protein: CASSQDWGLAGGGGTQYF. The DNA for the CDR3 is TGTGCCAGCAGCCAAGACTGGGGACTAGCGGGAGGCGGGGGGACCCAGTACTTC.

This chain joins TRBV6-6 and TRBJ2-2; TRBD1 matches 8 bases. Germline CDR1 MNHNY, CDR2 SVGAGI (reference sequence). The CDR3 runs to 15 residues. J gave up 2 bases and V 6 bases, and 5 bases lay outside the gene matches. The CDR3: CASRPGTGNTGELFF. CDR3 DNA sequence: TGTGCCAGCAGACCCGGGACAGGAAACACCGGGGAGCTGTTTTTT.

This chain uses TRBV9 with TRBJ2-2; no clear D gene. The CDR3 extends over 16 amino acids. Germline-derived CDR1 and CDR2 are SGDLS and YYNGEE. Trimming removed 1 base from V and 5 bases from J, with 15 bases in between. CDR3: CASSVFYGSSTGELFF. The CDR3 DNA sequence: TGTGCCAGCAGCGTATTTTACGGCTCATCTACCGGGGAGCTGTTTTTT.

This chain connects TRBV7-2 to TRBJ1-4; D gene unclear. The CDR3 sequence is 13 residues long. Germline V gives CDR1 SGHTA, CDR2 FQGNSA. V gave up 5 bases and J gave up 7 bases, with 11 bases separating them. Here the CDR3 reads CASSPRRTEKLFF. In nucleotides, the CDR3 is TGTGCCAGCAGCCCTCGACGGACTGAAAAACTGTTTTTT. The whole variable domain, remainder taken from reference TRBV7-2 and TRBJ1-4, is GAGVSQSPSNKVTEKGKDVELRCDPISGHTALYWYRQSLGQGLEFLIYFQGNSAPDKSGLPSDRFSAERTGGSVSTLTIQRTQQEDSAVYLCASSPRRTEKLFFGSGTQLSVL.

V and J are TRBV25-1 and TRBJ2-7; no clear D. The V gene lost 2 bases and the J gene lost 1 base, with 12 bases spanning the gap. Per the germline V gene, CDR1 is MGHDK and CDR2 is SYGVNS. The CDR3 is made up of 15 amino acids. The CDR3 is CASSETRQKSYEQYF. The CDR3, as DNA: TGTGCCAGCAGTGAAACGAGGCAGAAATCCTACGAGCAGTACTTC.

The gene calls are TRBV7-9 and TRBJ2-2, with TRBD1 identical over 7 bases. The germline CDR1 and CDR2 sequences are SEHNR and FQNEAQ (reference sequence). The V and J ends lost 5 bases and 1 base, in that order; junction bases with no gene match: 4. The CDR3 runs 15 residues. The CDR3 DNA reads as TGTGCCAGCAGCCGTCGGGACAGGAACACCGGGGAGCTGTTTTTT. This gives the protein CASSRRDRNTGELFF. The variable domain in full, completed from reference TRBV7-9 and TRBJ2-2, reads DTGVSQNPRHKITKRGQNVTFRCDPISEHNRLYWYRQTLGQGPEFLTYFQNEAQLEKSRLLSDRFSAERPKGSFSTLEIQRTEQGDSAMYLCASSRRDRNTGELFFGEGSRLTVL.

This chain uses TRBV6-5 with TRBJ1-5, with D tentatively TRBD1 (5 bases). Germline V CDR1 and CDR2: MNHEY, SVGAGI. Trimming left V 7 bases short and J 4 bases short, with 17 bases between. The length of the CDR3 is 15 residues. This CDR3 is CASKGEGLGNQPQHF. CDR3 in DNA: TGTGCCAGCAAAGGGGAAGGGTTGGGAAATCAGCCCCAGCATTTT.

The chain recombines TRBV4-1 with TRBJ2-7; the match to TRBD2 covers 10 bases. V lost 5 bases, J lost 1 base, and 11 bases stayed unmatched. The length of the CDR3 is 17 residues. CDR1 MGHRA and CDR2 YSYEKL come from the germline V gene. The CDR3 spells CASSSSPTSGASYEQYF. The CDR3 nucleotides read TGCGCCAGCAGCTCTTCTCCCACTAGCGGGGCTTCCTACGAGCAGTACTTC.

J is TRBJ1-2 and V is TRBV4-3; 11 bases match TRBD1. This CDR3 has 15 amino acids. The germline V gene has CDR1 LGHNA and CDR2 YSLEER. The V gene end was trimmed by 4 bases and the J gene end by 2 bases; junction bases not matched to a gene: 3. CDR3 sequence: CASSLGTGGNYGYTF. The DNA for the CDR3 is TGCGCCAGCAGCCTAGGGACAGGGGGAAACTATGGCTACACCTTC.

The rearrangement joins TRBV7-6 to TRBJ1-4, with 11 bases aligning to TRBD1. Germline V lookup: CDR1 SGHVS, CDR2 FNYEAQ. This CDR3 region has 15 residues. With 5 bases clipped from V and 7 bases from J, the junction kept 6 bases outside the gene matches. The chain's CDR3 is CASSRTGGGLEKLFF. The CDR3 bases are TGTGCCAGCAGCCGGACAGGGGGCGGCCTTGAAAAACTGTTTTTT.

The chain uses TRBV6-2 or TRBV6-3 and TRBJ2-2, with D possibly matching TRBD1 (5 bases). The CDR3 covers 16 residues. V lost 4 bases, J lost 5 bases, and 17 bases lay in between. The V gene's germline CDR1 is MNHEY and CDR2 SVGEGT. The DNA of the CDR3 is TGTGCCAGCAGTTCTTTAACCGTACAGGCAACCGGGGAGCTGTTTTTT. Its translation: CASSSLTVQATGELFF.

This sequence joins TRBV6-1 and TRBJ1-4; D gene uncertain. The CDR3 extends over 14 amino acids. V shed 2 bases and J shed 3 bases, with 7 bases lying between them. Per the germline V gene, CDR1 is MNHNS and CDR2 is SASEGT. The CDR3, as DNA: TGTGCCAGCAGTGAATCCCGTTCTAATGAAAAACTGTTTTTT. Residues: CASSESRSNEKLFF.

The CDR3 DNA sequence: TGTGCCAGCAGCCAAGTCGGACGGAGCGGCGTGAATGAAAAACTGTTTTTT. Its protein is CASSQVGRSGVNEKLFF. The gene calls are TRBV14 and TRBJ1-4; D gene uncertain. Trimming took off 1 base at V and 5 bases at J, with 17 bases between the two ends. Germline CDR1 is SGHDN and CDR2 is FVKESK. The CDR3 covers 17 residues.

The V and J genes are TRBV7-2 and TRBJ1-4; no clear D. Germline V gives CDR1 SGHTA, CDR2 FQGNSA. The CDR3 is 15 amino acids. With 5 bases removed from V and 2 bases from J, the gap between germline ends came to 12 bases. This CDR3 is CASSPQWVTNEKLFF. DNA of the CDR3: TGTGCCAGCAGCCCACAATGGGTGACTAATGAAAAACTGTTTTTT.

CDR3 sequence: CASSPGTGTGYTF. In DNA, the CDR3 is TGTGCCAGCAGCCCAGGGACAGGGACCGGCTACACCTTC. This chain connects TRBV11-1 to TRBJ1-2; 9 bases match TRBD1. Germline V gives CDR1 SGHAT, CDR2 FQDESV (reference sequence). CDR3 length equals 13 residues. V lost 5 bases and J lost 8; bases outside the gene matches: 6.

The chain carries TRBV6-2 or TRBV6-3 and TRBJ2-2, with 8 bases lining up with TRBD2. Germline V CDR1 and CDR2: MNHEY, SVGEGT. The CDR3 length is 15 residues. Trimming removed 2 bases from V and 5 bases from J; junction bases left unmatched: 4. CDR3 in amino acids: CASSYLSGGTGELFF. The CDR3 DNA reads TGTGCCAGCAGTTACCTGAGCGGGGGTACCGGGGAGCTGTTTTTT.

CDR3 loop: CASSVGGVDEKLFF. The CDR3 region has the DNA TGTGCCAGCAGCGTCGGGGGCGTTGACGAAAAACTGTTTTTT. This sequence joins TRBV9 and TRBJ1-4; TRBD1 might be the D (6 bases). Germline assignment: CDR1 SGDLS and CDR2 YYNGEE. V lost 2 bases and J 8 bases, leaving 13 bases between the germline ends. The length of the CDR3 is 14 residues. Full variable domain (missing parts from reference TRBV9 and TRBJ1-4): DSGVTQTPKHLITATGQRVTLRCSPRSGDLSVYWYQQSLDQGLQFLIQYYNGEERAKGNILERFSAQQFPDLHSELNLSSLELGDSALYFCASSVGGVDEKLFFGSGTQLSVL.

The chain joins TRBV5-4 to TRBJ1-6; 10 nucleotides line up with TRBD1. With V trimmed by 4 bases and J by 7 bases, 8 bases remained unmatched. CDR3 length: 16 amino acids. Per germline, CDR1 SGHNT and CDR2 YYREEE (reference sequence). CDR3 bases: TGTGCCAGCAGCCGCCGAGGGACAGGGGTCAATTCACCCCTCCACTTT. This sequence encodes CASSRRGTGVNSPLHF.

The chain uses TRBV7-9 and TRBJ1-5, with 9 positions matching TRBD1. V lost 5 bases and J lost 7; bases outside the gene matches: 6. CDR3 length equals 14 residues. Looked up from germline, CDR1 is SEHNR and CDR2 is FQNEAQ (reference sequence). The CDR3: CASSLGQGLQPQHF. The DNA of the CDR3 is TGTGCCAGCAGCCTGGGACAGGGACTCCAGCCCCAGCATTTT.

The genes are TRBV19 and TRBJ2-3; D uncertain. The germline V gene has CDR1 LNHDA and CDR2 SQIVND (reference sequence). The CDR3 totals 15 residues. V lost 3 bases and J lost 1, with 11 bases in between. The CDR3 DNA reads as TGTGCCAGTAGTATCGGCCGGGCCCGCACAGATACGCAGTATTTT. Amino acid sequence: CASSIGRARTDTQYF.